This record covers a single T cell receptor beta chain. These data are taken from a study of T cell changes during pregnancy in multiple sclerosis. The table came from immunoSEQ multiplex PCR; TCRdb's copy has only in-frame clones and leaves some out. The sample lists approximately 100,000 clones, roughly nine tenths seen once, with approximately 1.5% in the top ten. The TCR was taken from a female donor with multiple sclerosis, enrolled in a pregnancy study. This sample comprised peripheral blood, obtained before pregnancy.

This CDR3 is CASTGVNRSGGYTF. CDR3 coding DNA: TGTGCCAGCACTGGGGTTAACAGGTCAGGAGGCTACACCTTC. The chain combines TRBV19 with TRBJ1-2, with D perhaps matching TRBD1 (5 bases). V was pared by 9 bases and J by 8 bases, with 22 bases between. The length of the CDR3 is 14 residues. Germline V CDR1 and CDR2: LNHDA, SQIVND (reference sequence).